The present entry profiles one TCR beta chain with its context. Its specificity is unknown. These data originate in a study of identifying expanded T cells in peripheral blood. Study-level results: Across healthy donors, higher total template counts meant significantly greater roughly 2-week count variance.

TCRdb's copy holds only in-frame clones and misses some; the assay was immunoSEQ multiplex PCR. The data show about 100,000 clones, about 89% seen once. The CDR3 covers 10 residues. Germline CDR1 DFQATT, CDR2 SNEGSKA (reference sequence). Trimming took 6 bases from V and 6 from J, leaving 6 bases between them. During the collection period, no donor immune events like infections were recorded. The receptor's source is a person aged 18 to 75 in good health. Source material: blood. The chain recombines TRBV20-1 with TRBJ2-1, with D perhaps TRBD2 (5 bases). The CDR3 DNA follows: TGCAGTGCAGAGGGCAATGAGCAGTTCTTC. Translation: CSAEGNEQFF.